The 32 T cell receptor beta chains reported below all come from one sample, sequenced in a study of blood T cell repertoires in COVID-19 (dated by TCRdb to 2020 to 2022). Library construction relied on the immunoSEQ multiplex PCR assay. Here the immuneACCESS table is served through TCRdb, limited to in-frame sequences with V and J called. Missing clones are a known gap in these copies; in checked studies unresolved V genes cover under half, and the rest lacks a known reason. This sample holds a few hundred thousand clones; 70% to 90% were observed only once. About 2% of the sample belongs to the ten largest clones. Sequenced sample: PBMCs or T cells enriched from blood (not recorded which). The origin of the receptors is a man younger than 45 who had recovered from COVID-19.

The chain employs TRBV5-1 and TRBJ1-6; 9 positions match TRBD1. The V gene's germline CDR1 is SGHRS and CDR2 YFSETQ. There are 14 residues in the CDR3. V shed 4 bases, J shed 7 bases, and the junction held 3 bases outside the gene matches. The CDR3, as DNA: TGCGCCAGCAGCCCTGGGACAGGGAATTCACCCCTCCACTTT. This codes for CASSPGTGNSPLHF.

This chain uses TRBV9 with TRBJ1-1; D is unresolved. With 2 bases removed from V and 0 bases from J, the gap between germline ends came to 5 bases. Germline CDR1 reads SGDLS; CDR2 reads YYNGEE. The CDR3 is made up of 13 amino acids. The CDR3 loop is CASSVQVNTEAFF. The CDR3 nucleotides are TGTGCCAGCAGCGTCCAGGTGAACACTGAAGCTTTCTTT.

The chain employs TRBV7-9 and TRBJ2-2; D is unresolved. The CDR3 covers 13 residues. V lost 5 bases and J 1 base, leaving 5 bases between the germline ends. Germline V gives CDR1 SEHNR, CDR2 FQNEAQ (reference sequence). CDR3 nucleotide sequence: TGTGCCAGCAGCCGGTTGAACACCGGGGAGCTGTTTTTT. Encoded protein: CASSRLNTGELFF.

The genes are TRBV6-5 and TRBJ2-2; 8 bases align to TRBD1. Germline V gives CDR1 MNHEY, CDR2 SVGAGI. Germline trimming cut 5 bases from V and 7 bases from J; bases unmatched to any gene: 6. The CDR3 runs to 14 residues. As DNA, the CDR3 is TGTGCCAGCAGTACGACAGGGGCGGGCGGGGAGCTGTTTTTT. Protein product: CASSTTGAGGELFF.

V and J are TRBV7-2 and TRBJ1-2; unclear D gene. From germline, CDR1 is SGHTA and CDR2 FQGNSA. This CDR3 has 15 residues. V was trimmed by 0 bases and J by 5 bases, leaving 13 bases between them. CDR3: CASSLAPRIGYGYTF. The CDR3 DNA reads TGTGCCAGCAGCTTAGCGCCTAGGATCGGGTATGGCTACACCTTC.

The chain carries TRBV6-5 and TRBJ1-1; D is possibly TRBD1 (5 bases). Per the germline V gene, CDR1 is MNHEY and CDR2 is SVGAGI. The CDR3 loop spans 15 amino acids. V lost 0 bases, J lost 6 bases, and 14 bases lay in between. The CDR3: CASSYSGDSRAEAFF. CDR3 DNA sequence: TGTGCCAGCAGTTACTCGGGGGACTCTCGGGCTGAAGCTTTCTTT.

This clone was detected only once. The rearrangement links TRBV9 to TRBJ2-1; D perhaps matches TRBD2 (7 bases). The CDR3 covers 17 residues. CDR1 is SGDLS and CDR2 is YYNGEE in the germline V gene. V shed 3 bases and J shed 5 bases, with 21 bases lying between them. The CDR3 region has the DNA TGTGCCAGCAGCGGGAGCGGGTGGGGGGGCCTCAACAATGAGCAGTTCTTC. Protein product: CASSGSGWGGLNNEQFF.

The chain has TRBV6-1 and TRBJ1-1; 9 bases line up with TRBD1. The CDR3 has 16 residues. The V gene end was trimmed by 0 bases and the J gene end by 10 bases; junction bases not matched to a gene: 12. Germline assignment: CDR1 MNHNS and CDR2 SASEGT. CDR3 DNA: TGTGCCAGCAGTGAAGCCCGGACAGGGGAGGCAATTTCAGCTTTCTTT. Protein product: CASSEARTGEAISAFF.

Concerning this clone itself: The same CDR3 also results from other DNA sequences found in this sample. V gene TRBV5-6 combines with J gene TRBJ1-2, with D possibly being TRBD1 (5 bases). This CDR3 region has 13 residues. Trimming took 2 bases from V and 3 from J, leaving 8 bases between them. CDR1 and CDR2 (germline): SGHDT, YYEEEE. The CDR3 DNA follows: TGTGCCAGCAGCTTATGGGGGGACTATGGCTACACCTTC. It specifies CASSLWGDYGYTF.

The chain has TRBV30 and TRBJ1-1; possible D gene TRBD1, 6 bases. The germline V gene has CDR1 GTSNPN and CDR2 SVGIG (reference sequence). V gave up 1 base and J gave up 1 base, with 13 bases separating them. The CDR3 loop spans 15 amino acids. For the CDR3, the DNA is TGTGCCTGGAGTGGGAAAGGACAGCCGAACACTGAAGCTTTCTTT. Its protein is CAWSGKGQPNTEAFF.

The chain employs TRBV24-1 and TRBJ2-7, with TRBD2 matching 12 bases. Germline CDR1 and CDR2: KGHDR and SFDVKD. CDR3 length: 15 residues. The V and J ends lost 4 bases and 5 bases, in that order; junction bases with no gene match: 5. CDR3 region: CATSEPSGGADEQYF. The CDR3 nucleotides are TGTGCCACCAGTGAACCTAGCGGGGGGGCTGACGAGCAGTACTTC.

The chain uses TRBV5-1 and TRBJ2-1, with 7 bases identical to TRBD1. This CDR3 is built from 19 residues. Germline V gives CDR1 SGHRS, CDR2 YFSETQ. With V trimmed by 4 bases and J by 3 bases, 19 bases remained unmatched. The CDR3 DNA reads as TGCGCCAGCAGCCTAAAGACAGGGCTGTTAGAGGGGATCTACAATGAGCAGTTCTTC. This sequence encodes CASSLKTGLLEGIYNEQFF. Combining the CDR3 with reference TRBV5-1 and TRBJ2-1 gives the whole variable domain KAGVTQTPRYLIKTRGQQVTLSCSPISGHRSVSWYQQTPGQGLQFLFEYFSETQRNKGNFPGRFSGRQFSNSRSEMNVSTLELGDSALYLCASSLKTGLLEGIYNEQFFGPGTRLTVL.

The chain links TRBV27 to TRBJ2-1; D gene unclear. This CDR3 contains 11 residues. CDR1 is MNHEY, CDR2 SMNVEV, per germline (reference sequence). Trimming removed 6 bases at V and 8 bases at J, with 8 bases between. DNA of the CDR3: TGTGCCAGCAGGAGGAGCGATGAGCAGTTCTTC. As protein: CASRRSDEQFF.

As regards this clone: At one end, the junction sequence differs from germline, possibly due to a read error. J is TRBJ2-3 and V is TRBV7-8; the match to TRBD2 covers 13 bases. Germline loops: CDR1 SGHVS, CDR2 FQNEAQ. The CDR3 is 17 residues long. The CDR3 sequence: CASSSRTSGGATVTQYF. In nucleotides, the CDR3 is TGTGCCAGCAGCTCGCGGACTAGCGGGGGTGCCACAGTTACGCAGTATTTT.

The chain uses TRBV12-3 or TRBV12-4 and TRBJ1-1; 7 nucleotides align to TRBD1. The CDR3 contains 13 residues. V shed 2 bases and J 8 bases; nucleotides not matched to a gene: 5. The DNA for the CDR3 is TGTGCCAGCAGTTTATTTGCGACAGGGGAAGCTTTCTTT. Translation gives CASSLFATGEAFF.

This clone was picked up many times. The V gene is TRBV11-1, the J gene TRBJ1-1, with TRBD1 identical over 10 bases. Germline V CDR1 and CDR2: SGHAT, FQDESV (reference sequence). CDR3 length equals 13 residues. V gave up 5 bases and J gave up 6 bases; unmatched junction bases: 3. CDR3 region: CASSRDRGSEAFF. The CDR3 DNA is TGTGCCAGCAGCCGGGACAGGGGCTCTGAAGCTTTCTTT.

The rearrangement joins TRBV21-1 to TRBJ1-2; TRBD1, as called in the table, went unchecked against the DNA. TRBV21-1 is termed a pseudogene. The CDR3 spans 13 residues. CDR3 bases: TGTGCCAGTTTCAGGGGGCGCCGTGATGGCTACACCTTC. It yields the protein CASFRGRRDGYTF.

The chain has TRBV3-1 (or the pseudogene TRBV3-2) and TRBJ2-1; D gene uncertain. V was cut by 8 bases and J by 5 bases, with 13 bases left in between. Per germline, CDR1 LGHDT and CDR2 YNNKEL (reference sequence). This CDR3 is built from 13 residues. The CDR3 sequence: CASRLHGDNEQFF. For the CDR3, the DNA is TGTGCCAGCCGACTCCATGGTGACAATGAGCAGTTCTTC.

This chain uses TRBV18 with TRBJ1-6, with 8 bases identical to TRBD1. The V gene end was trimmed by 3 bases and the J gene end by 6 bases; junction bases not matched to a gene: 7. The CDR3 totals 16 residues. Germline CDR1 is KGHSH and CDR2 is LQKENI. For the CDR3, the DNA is TGTGCCAGCTCACCGACGACAGGGGATAGTAATTCACCCCTCCACTTT. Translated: CASSPTTGDSNSPLHF.

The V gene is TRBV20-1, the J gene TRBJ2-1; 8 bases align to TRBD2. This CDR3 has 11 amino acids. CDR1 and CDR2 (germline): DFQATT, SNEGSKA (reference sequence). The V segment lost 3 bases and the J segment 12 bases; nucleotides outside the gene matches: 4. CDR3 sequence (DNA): TGCAGTGCTAGCGGGGGGGTTGGGCAGTTCTTC. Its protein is CSASGGVGQFF.

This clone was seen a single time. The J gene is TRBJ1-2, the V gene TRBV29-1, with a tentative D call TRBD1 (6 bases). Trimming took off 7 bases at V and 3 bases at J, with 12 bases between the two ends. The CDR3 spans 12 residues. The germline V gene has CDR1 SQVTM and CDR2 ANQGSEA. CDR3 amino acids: CSATGTDYGYTF. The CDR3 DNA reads TGCAGCGCTACAGGGACGGACTATGGCTACACCTTC.

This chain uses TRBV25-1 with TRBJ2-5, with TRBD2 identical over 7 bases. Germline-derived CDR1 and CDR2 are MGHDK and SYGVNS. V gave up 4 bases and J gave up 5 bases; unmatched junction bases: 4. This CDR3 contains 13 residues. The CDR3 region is CASSGTSLETQYF. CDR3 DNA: TGTGCCAGCAGTGGGACTAGTCTTGAGACCCAGTACTTC. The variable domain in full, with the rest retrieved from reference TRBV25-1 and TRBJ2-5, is EADIYQTPRYLVIGTGKKITLECSQTMGHDKMYWYQQDPGMELHLIHYSYGVNSTEKGDLSSESTVSRIRTEHFPLTLESARPSHTSQYLCASSGTSLETQYFGPGTRLLVL.

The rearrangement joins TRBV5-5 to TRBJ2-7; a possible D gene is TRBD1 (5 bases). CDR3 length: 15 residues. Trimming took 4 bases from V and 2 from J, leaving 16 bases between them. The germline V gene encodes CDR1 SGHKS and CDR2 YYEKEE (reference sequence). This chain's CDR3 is CASSSDLNRPYEQYF. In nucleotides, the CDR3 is TGTGCCAGCAGCAGCGACCTCAACAGGCCCTACGAGCAGTACTTC.

The DNA for the CDR3 is TGTGCCAGCTCAACTGGACAGGGGGGATATGGCTACACCTTC. This gives the protein CASSTGQGGYGYTF. This rearrangement joins TRBV18 to TRBJ1-2, with 10 bases aligning to TRBD1. Germline V CDR1 and CDR2: KGHSH, LQKENI. This CDR3 spans 14 amino acids. The V segment lost 5 bases and the J segment 5 bases; nucleotides outside the gene matches: 5.

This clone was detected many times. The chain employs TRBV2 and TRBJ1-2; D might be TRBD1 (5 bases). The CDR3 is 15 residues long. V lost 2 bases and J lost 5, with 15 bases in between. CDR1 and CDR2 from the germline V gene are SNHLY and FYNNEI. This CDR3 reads CASSERASRAYGYTF. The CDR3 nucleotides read TGTGCCAGCAGTGAAAGGGCGTCCAGGGCTTATGGCTACACCTTC.

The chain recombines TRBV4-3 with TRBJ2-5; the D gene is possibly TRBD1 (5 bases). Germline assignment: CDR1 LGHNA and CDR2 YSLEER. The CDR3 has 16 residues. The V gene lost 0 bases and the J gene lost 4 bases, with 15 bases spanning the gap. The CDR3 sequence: CASSQDKSGKLETQYF. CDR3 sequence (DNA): TGCGCCAGCAGCCAAGATAAGTCAGGGAAATTAGAGACCCAGTACTTC.

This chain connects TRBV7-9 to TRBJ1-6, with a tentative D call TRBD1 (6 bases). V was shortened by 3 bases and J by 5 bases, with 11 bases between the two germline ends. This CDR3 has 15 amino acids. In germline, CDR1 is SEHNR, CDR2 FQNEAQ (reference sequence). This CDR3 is CASSFSGVNNSPLHF. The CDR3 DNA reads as TGTGCCAGCAGCTTCTCAGGGGTCAATAATTCACCCCTCCACTTT. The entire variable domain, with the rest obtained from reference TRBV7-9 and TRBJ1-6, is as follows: DTGVSQNPRHKITKRGQNVTFRCDPISEHNRLYWYRQTLGQGPEFLTYFQNEAQLEKSRLLSDRFSAERPKGSFSTLEIQRTEQGDSAMYLCASSFSGVNNSPLHFGNGTRLTVT.

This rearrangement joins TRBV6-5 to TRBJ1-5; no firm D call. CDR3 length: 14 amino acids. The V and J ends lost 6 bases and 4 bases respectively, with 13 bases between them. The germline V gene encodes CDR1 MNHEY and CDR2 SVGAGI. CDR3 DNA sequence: TGTGCCAGCAGCCACGGGGTAGGGAATCAGCCCCAGCATTTT. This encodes CASSHGVGNQPQHF.

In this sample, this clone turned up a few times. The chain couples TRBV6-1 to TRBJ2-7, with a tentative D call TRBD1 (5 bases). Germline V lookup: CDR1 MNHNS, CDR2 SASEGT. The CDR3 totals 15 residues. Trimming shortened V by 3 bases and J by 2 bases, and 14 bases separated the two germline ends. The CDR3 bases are TGTGCCAGCAGTGAGGGATCAGGGAATCCCTACGAGCAGTACTTC. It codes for CASSEGSGNPYEQYF.

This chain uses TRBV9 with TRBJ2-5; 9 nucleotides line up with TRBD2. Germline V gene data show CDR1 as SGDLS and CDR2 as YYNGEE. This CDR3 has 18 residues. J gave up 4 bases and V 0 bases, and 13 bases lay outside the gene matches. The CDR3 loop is CASSVGGKCGGAGETQYF. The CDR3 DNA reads TGTGCCAGCAGCGTAGGAGGTAAGTGCGGGGGGGCCGGAGAGACCCAGTACTTC.

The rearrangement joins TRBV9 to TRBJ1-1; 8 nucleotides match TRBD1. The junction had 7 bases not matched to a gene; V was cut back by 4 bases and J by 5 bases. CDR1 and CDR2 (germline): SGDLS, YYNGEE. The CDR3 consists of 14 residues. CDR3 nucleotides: TGTGCCAGCAGCCGCCAGGGGGCAGGGACTGAAGCTTTCTTT. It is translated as CASSRQGAGTEAFF.

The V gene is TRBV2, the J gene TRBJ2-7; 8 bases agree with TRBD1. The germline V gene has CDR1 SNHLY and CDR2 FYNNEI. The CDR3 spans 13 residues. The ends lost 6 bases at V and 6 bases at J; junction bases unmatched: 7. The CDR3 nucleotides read TGTGCCAGCAGACGGACAGGGTTATTCGAGCAGTACTTC. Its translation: CASRRTGLFEQYF.